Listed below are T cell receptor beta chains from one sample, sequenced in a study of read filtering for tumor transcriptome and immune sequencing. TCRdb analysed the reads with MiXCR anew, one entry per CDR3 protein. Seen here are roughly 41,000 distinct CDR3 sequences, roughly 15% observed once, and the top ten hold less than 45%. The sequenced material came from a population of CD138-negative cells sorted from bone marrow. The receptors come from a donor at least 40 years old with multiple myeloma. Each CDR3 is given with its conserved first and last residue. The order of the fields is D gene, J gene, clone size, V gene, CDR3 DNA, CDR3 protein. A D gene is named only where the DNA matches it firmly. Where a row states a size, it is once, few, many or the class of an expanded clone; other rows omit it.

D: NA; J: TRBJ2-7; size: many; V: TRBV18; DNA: TGTGCCAGCTCACCAGGGGGAAGCTCCTACGAGCAGTACTTC; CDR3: CASSPGGSSYEQYF
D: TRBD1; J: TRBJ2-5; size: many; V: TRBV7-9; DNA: TGTGCCAGCAGCAGGGGGACAGGGCAATTGCAAGAGACCCAGTACTTC; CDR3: CASSRGTGQLQETQYF
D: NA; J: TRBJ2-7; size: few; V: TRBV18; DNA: TGTGCCAGCTCACCTAGATCCAGTATCGAGCAGTACTTC; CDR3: CASSPRSSIEQYF
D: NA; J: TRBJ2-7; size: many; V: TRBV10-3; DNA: TGTGCCATCAGTGAGTACGAGTTCAACGAGCAGTACTTC; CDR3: CAISEYEFNEQYF
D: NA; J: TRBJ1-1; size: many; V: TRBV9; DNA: TGTGCCAGCAGCGCCGGGATGGGACAACTGAACACTGAAGCTTTCTTT; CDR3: CASSAGMGQLNTEAFF
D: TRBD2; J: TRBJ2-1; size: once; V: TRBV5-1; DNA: TGCGCCAGCAGCAGAGGACTAGCGGGGGGCCCCGGCAATGAGCAGTTCTTC; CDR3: CASSRGLAGGPGNEQFF
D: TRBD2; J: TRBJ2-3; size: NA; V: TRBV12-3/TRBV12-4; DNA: TGTGCCAGCAGCCGTCGACTAGCGGAGCTCCCAGATACGCAGTATTTT; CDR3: CASSRRLAELPDTQYF
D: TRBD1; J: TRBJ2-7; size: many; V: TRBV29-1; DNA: TGCAGCGTCCGACAGGGGGTCACGTCCTACGAGCAGTACTTC; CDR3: CSVRQGVTSYEQYF
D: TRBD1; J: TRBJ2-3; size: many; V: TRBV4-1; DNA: TGCGCCAGCAGCCAAGGGGGACTAAAACGGACAGGGGCGCAGTATTTT; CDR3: CASSQGGLKRTGAQYF
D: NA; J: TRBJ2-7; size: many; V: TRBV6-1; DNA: TGTGCCAGCAGTGCCGGGACGGCCCCCAGTGGAGACTTC; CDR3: CASSAGTAPSGDF
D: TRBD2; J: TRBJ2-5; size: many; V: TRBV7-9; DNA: TGTGCCAGCAGCTGGCGACTAGCGGGAGAAGAGACCCAGTACTTC; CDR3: CASSWRLAGEETQYF
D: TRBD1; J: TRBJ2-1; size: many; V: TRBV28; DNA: TGTGCCAGCAGTCCCCAGGGGGCGTACAATGAGCAGTTCTTC; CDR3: CASSPQGAYNEQFF
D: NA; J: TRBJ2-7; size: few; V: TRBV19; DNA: TGTGCCAGTAAGTCGACAGGCAGCTCCTACGAGCAGTACTTC; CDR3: CASKSTGSSYEQYF
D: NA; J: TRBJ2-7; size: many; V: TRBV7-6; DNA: TGTGCCAGCAGCCCCGGCTTGTTCTACGAGCAGTACTTC; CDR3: CASSPGLFYEQYF
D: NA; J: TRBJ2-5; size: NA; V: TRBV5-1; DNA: TGCGCCAGCAGCTTAAACCCGGGAACCCAAGAGACCCAGTACTTC; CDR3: CASSLNPGTQETQYF
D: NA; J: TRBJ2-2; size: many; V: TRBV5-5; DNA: TGTGCCAGCAGCTTGGCCATTGTCACCGGGGAGCTGTTTTTT; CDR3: CASSLAIVTGELFF
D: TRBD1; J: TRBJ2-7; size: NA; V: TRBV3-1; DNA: TGTGCCAGCAGCCAACGACAGGGGTTCGGGGAGCAGTACTTC; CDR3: CASSQRQGFGEQYF
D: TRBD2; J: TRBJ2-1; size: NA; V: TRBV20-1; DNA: TGCAGTGCTCCCCTCGGGCACGGGGGGAGCTCCTACAATGAGCAGTTCTTT; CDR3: CSAPLGHGGSSYNEQFF
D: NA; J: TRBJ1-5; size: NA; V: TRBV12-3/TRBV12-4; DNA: TGTGCCAGCAGTCGGAGGGACCGCACCACGGGGCCCCAGCATTTT; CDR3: CASSRRDRTTGPQHF
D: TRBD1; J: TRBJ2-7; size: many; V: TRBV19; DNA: TGTGCCGGACCGGGACAGGGGGTTTCACGTACCTCCTACGAGCAGTACTTC; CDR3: CAGPGQGVSRTSYEQYF
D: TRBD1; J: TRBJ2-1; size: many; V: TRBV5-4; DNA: TGTGCCAGCAGCTTGCCGGGACAGGGATTCAATGAGCAGTTCTTC; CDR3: CASSLPGQGFNEQFF
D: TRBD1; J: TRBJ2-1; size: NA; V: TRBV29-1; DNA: TGCAGCGTTGTTGGGGACAGGGAGATCAATGAGCAGTTCTTC; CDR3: CSVVGDREINEQFF
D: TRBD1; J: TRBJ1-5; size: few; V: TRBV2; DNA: TGTGCCAGCAGTCAGACAGGGGTTGGCAATCAGCCCCAGCATTTT; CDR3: CASSQTGVGNQPQHF
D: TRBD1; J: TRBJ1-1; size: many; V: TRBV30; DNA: TGTGCCTGGAGTGTAACAGGGGGCTGGACTGAAGCTTTCTTT; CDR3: CAWSVTGGWTEAFF
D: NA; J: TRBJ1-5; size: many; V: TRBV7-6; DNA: TGTGCCAGCAGCTTAAATCCCTCGGTTGATAGCAATCAGCCCCAGCATTTT; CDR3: CASSLNPSVDSNQPQHF
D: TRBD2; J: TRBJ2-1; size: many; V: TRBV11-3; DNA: TGTGCCAGCAGCCCAACAGCGGGAGCTGGCAATGAGCAGTTCTTC; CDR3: CASSPTAGAGNEQFF
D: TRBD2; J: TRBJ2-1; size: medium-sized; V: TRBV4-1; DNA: TGCGCCAGCAGCCAAGTGACTAGCGGGAGTCGTAATGAGCAGTTCTTC; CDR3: CASSQVTSGSRNEQFF
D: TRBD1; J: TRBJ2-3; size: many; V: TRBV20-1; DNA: TGCAGTGCCCCTCGGGACAGGGTAACAGATACGCAGTATTTT; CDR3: CSAPRDRVTDTQYF
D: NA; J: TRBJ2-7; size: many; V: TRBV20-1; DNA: TGCAGTGCTGAGGGGGGGGTATTCCACGAGCAGTACTTC; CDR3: CSAEGGVFHEQYF
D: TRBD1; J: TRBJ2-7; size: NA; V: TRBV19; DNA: TGTGCCAGTAGTATTGGGGACAGGGCTTTCAACGAGCAGTACTTC; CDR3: CASSIGDRAFNEQYF
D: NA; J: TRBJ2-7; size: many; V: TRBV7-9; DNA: TGTGCCAGCAGCCCCCAGACCGACGAGCAGTACTTC; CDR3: CASSPQTDEQYF
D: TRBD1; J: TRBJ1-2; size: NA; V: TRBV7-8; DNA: TGTGCCAGCAGCCCGGACAGGGGGCCTGGCTACACCTTC; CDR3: CASSPDRGPGYTF
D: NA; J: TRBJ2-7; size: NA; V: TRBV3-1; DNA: TGTGCCAGCAGCCCCGGGACGGTTTACGAGCAGTACTTC; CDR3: CASSPGTVYEQYF